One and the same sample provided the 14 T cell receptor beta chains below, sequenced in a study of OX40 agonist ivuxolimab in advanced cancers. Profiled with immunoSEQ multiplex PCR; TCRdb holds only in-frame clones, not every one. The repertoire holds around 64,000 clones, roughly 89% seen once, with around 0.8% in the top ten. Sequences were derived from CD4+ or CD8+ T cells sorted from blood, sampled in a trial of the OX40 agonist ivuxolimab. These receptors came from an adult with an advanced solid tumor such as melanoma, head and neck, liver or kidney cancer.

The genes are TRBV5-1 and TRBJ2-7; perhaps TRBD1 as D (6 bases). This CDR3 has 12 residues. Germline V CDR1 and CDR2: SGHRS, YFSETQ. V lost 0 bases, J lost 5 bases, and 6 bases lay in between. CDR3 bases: TGCGCCAGCAGCTTGGGACAGGACGAGCAGTACTTC. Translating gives CASSLGQDEQYF.

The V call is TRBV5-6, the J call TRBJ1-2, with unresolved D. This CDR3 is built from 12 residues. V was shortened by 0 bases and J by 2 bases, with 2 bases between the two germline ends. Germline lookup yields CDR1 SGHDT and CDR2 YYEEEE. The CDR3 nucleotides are TGTGCCAGCAGCTTGGACAACTATGGCTACACCTTC. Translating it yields CASSLDNYGYTF.

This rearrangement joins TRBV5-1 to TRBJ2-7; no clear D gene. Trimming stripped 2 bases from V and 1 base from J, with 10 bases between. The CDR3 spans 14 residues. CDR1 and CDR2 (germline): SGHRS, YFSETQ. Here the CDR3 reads CASSFRSLSYEQYF. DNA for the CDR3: TGCGCCAGCAGCTTCAGGAGCCTATCCTACGAGCAGTACTTC.

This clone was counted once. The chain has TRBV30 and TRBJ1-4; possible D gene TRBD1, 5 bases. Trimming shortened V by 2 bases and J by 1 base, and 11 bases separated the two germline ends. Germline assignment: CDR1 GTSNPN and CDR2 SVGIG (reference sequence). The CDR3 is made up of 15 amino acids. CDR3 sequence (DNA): TGTGCCTGGAGTACAGGACAAATAACTAATGAAAAACTGTTTTTT. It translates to CAWSTGQITNEKLFF.

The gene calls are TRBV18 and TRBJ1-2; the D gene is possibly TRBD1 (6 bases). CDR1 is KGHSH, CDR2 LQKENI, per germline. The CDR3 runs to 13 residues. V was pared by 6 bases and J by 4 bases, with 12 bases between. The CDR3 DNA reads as TGTGCCAGCTCGGCAGGGGAAGGCTATGGCTACACCTTC. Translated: CASSAGEGYGYTF.

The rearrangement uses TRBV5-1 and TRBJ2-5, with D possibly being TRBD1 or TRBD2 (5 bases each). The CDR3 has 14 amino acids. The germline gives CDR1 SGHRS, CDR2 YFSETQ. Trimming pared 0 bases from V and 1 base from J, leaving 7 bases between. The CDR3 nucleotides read TGCGCCAGCAGCTTGGGGGGACCCCAAGAGACCCAGTACTTC. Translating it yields CASSLGGPQETQYF.

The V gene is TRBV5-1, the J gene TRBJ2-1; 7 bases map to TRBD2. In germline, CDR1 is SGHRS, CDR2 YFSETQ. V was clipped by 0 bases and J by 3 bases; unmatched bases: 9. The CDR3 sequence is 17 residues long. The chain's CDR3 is CASSLAPTSEVYNEQFF. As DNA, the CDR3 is TGCGCCAGCAGCTTGGCCCCCACTAGCGAGGTCTACAATGAGCAGTTCTTC.

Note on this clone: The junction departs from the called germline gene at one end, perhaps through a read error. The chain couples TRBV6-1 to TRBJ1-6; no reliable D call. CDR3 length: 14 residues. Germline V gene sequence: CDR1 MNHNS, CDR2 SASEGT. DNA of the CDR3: TGTGCCATCAGTGGTCGGTCCTATAATTCACCCCTCCACTTT. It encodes CAISGRSYNSPLHF.

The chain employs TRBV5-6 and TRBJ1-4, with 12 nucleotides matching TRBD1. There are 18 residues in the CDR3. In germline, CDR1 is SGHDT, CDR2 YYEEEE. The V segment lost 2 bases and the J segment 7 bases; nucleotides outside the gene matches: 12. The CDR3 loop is CASSFGYGTGGAREKLFF. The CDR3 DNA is TGTGCCAGCAGCTTTGGATACGGGACAGGGGGCGCGCGTGAAAAACTGTTTTTT.

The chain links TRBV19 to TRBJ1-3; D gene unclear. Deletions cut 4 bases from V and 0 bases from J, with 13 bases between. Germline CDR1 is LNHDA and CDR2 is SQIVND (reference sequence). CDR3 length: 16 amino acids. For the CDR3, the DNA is TGTGCCAGTAGTACCCGACCGATATACTCTGGAAACACCATATATTTT. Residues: CASSTRPIYSGNTIYF.

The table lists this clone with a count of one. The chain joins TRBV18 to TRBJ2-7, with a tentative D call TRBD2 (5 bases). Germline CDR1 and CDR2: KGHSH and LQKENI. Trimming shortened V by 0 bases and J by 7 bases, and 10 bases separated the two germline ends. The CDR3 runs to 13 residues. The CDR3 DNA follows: TGTGCCAGCTCACCACCCGCGAGGGCTGAGCAGTACTTC. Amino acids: CASSPPARAEQYF.

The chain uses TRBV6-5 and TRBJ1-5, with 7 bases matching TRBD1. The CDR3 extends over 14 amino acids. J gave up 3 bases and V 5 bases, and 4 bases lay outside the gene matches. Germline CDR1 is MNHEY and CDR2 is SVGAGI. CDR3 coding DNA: TGTGCCAGCAGTGAAGGGACAGCCAATCAGCCCCAGCATTTT. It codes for CASSEGTANQPQHF.

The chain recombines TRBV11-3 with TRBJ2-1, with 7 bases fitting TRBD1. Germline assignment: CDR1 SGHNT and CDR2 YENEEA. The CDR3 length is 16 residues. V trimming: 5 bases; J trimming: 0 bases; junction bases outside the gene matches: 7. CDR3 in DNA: TGTGCCAGCAGCCCAAGAGGGGGCAGCTCCTACAATGAGCAGTTCTTC. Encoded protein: CASSPRGGSSYNEQFF.

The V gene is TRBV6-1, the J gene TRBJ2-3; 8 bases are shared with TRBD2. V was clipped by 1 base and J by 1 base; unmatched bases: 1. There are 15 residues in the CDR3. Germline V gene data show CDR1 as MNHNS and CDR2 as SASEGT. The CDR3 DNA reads TGTGCCAGCAGTGAAGGGCGGGGGGGCACAGATACGCAGTATTTT. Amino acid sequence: CASSEGRGGTDTQYF.